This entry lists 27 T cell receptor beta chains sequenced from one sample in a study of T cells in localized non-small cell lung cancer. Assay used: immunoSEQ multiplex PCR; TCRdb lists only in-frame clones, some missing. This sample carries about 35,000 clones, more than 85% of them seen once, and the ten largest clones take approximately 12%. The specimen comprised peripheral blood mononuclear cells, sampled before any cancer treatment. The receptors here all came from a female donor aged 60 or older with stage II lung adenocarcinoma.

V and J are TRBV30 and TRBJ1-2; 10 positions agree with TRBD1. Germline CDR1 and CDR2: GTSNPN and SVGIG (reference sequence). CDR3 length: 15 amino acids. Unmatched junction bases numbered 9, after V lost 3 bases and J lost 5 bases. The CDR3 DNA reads TGTGCCTGGAGCACTGGGACAGGGGACGGATATGGCTACACCTTC. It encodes CAWSTGTGDGYGYTF.

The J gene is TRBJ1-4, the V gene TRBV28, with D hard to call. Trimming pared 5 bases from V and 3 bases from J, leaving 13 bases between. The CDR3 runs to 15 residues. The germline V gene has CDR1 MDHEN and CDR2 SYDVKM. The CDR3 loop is CASSPSGASNEKLFF. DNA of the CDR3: TGTGCCAGCAGTCCGTCGGGAGCCTCTAATGAAAAACTGTTTTTT.

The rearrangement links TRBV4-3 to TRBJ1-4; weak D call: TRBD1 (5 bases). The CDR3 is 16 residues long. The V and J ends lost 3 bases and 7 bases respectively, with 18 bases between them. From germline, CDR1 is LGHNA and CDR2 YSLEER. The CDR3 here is CASSQEGLRAGEKLFF. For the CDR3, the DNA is TGCGCCAGCAGCCAGGAAGGGCTCAGGGCTGGTGAAAAACTGTTTTTT.

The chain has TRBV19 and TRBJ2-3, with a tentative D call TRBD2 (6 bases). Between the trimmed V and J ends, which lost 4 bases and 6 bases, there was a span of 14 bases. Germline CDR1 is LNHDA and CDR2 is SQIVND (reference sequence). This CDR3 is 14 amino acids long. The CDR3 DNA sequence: TGTGCCAGTAGTAGCGGTCCACGGGGGGATACGCAGTATTTT. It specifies CASSSGPRGDTQYF.

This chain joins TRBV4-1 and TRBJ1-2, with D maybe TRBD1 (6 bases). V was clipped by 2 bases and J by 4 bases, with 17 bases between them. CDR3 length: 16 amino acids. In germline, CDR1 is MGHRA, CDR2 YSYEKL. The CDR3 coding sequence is TGCGCCAGCAGCCAACCGGGGGGAGGGGGTATCTATGGCTACACCTTC. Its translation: CASSQPGGGGIYGYTF.

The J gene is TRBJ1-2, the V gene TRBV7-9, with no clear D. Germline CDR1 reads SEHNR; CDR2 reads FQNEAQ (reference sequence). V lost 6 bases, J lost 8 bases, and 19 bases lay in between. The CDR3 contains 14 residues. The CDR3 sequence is CASSPTPGRQGYTF. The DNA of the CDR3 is TGTGCCAGCAGTCCTACCCCAGGAAGACAAGGCTACACCTTC.

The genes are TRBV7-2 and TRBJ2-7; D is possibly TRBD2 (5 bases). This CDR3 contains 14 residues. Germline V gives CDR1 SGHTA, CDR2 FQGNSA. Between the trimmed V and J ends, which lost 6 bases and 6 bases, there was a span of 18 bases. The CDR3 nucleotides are TGTGCCAGCAGTCCAACTAGGAGCAGGCCCGAGCAGTACTTC. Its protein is CASSPTRSRPEQYF.

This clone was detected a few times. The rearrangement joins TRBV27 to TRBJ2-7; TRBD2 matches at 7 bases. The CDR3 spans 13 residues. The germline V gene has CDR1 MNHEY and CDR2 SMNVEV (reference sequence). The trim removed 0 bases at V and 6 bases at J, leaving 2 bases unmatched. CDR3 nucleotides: TGTGCCAGCAGTTTATCGCCGGGAGGCGAGCAGTACTTC. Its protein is CASSLSPGGEQYF.

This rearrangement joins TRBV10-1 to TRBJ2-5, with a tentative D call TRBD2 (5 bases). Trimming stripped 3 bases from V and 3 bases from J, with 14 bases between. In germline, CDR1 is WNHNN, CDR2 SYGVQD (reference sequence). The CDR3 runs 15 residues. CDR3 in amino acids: CASSERSAGEETQYF. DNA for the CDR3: TGCGCCAGCAGTGAACGATCGGCGGGCGAAGAGACCCAGTACTTC.

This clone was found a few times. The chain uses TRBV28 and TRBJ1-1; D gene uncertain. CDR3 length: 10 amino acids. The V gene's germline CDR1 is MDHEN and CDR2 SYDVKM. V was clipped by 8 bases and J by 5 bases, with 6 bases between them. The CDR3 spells CASGWTEAFF. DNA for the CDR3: TGTGCCAGCGGGTGGACTGAAGCTTTCTTT.

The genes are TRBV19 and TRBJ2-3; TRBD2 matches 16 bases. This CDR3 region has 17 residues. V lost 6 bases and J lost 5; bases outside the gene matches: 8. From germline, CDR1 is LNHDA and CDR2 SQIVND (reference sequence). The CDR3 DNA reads TGTGCCAGTAGGGGACTAGCGGGGGGGCGATTGAGAGATACGCAGTATTTT. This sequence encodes CASRGLAGGRLRDTQYF.

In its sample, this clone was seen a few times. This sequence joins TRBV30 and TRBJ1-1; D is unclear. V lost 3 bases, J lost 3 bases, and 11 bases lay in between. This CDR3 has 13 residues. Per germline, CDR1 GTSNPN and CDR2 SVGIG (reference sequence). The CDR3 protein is CAWRSGSDTEAFF. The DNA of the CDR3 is TGTGCCTGGAGGAGTGGGTCCGACACTGAAGCTTTCTTT.

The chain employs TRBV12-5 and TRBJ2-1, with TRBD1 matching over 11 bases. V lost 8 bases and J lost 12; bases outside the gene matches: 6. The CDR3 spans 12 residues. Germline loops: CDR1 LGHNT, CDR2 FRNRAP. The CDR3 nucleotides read TGTGCTAGTACTGGACAGGGGGCCGCGCAGTTCTTC. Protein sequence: CASTGQGAAQFF.

DNA of the CDR3: TGTGCCAGCAGCCCCGGGGCAAATCAGCCCCAGCATTTT. Translated: CASSPGANQPQHF. V and J are TRBV2 and TRBJ1-5; a possible D gene is TRBD1 (5 bases). Looked up from germline, CDR1 is SNHLY and CDR2 is FYNNEI. V lost 6 bases, J lost 4 bases, and 10 bases lay in between. CDR3 size: 13 residues.

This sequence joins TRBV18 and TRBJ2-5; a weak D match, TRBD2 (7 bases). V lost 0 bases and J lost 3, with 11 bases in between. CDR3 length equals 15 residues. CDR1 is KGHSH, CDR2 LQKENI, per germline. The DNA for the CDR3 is TGTGCCAGCTCACCACCGGGGGGGCGAGAAGAGACCCAGTACTTC. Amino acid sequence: CASSPPGGREETQYF.

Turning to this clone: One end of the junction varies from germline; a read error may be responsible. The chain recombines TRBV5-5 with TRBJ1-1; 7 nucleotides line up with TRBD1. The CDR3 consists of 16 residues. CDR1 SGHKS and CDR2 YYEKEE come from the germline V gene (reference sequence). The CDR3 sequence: CASTLNVGQLNTEAFF. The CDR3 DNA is TGTGCCAGCACCTTGAATGTGGGACAGCTGAACACTGAAGCTTTCTTT.

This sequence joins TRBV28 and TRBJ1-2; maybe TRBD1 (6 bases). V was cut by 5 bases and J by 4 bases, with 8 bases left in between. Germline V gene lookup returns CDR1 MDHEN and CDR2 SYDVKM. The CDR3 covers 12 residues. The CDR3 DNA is TGTGCCAGCAGTCCACAGGGCTATGGCTACACCTTC. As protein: CASSPQGYGYTF.

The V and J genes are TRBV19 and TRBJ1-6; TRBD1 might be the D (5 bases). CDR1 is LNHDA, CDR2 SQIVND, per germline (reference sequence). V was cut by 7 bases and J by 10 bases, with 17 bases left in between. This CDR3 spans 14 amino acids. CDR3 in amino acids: CASISTPGDSPLHF. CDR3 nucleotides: TGTGCCAGTATCTCAACACCCGGGGACTCACCCCTCCACTTT.

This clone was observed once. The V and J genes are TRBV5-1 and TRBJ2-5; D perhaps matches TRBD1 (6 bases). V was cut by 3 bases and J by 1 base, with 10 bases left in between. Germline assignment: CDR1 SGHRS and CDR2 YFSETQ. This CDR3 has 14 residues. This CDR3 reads CASSSGTTQETQYF. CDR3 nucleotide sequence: TGCGCCAGCAGCTCAGGGACAACCCAAGAGACCCAGTACTTC.

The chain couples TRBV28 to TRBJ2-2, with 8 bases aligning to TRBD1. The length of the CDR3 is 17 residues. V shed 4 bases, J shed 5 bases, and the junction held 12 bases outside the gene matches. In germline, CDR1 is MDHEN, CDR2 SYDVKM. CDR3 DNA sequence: TGTGCCAGCAGTTCCCCTGCCGCAGGGGGCGGGACCGGGGAGCTGTTTTTT. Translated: CASSSPAAGGGTGELFF.

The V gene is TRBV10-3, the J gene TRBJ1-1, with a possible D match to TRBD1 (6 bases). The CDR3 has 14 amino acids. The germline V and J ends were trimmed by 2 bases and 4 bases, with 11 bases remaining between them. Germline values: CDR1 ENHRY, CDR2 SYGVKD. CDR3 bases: TGTGCCATCAGTGAGACAGGGACCGGCACTGAAGCTTTCTTT. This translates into CAISETGTGTEAFF.

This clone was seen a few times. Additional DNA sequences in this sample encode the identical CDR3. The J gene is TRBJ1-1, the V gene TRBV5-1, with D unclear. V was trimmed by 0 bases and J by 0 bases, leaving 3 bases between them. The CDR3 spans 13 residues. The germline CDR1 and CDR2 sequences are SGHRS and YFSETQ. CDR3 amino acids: CASSLAVNTEAFF. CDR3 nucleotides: TGCGCCAGCAGCTTGGCCGTGAACACTGAAGCTTTCTTT.

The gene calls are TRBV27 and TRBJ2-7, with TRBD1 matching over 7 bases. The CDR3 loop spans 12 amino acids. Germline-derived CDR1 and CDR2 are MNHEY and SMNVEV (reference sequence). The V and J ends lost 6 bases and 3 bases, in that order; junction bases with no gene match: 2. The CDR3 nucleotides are TGTGCCAGCAGAGGACAGGTCTACGAGCAGTACTTC. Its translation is CASRGQVYEQYF.

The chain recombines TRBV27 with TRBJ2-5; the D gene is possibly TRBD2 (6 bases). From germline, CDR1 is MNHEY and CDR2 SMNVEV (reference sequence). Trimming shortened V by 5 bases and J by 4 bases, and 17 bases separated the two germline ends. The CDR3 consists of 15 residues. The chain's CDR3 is CASSLSGVGLETQYF. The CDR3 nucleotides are TGTGCCAGCAGTCTCTCGGGGGTTGGGTTAGAGACCCAGTACTTC.

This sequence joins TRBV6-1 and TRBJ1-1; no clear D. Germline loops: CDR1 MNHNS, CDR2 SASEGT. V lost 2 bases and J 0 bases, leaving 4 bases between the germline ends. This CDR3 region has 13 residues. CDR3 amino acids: CASSETLNTEAFF. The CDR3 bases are TGTGCCAGCAGTGAAACATTGAACACTGAAGCTTTCTTT.

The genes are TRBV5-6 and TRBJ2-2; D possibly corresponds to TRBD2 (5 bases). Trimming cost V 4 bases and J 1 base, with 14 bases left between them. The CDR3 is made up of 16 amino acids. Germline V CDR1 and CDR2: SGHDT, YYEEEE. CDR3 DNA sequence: TGTGCCAGCAGCCCAATAGAGCGGCTGAACACCGGGGAGCTGTTTTTT. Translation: CASSPIERLNTGELFF.

This chain's CDR3 is CSVAVVSDGANVLTF. DNA of the CDR3: TGCAGCGTTGCAGTGGTTTCTGATGGGGCCAACGTCCTGACTTTC. The V call is TRBV29-1, the J call TRBJ2-6; D not certain. Germline CDR1 and CDR2: SQVTM and ANQGSEA. This CDR3 comprises 15 residues. V shed 4 bases and J shed 3 bases, with 13 bases lying between them.